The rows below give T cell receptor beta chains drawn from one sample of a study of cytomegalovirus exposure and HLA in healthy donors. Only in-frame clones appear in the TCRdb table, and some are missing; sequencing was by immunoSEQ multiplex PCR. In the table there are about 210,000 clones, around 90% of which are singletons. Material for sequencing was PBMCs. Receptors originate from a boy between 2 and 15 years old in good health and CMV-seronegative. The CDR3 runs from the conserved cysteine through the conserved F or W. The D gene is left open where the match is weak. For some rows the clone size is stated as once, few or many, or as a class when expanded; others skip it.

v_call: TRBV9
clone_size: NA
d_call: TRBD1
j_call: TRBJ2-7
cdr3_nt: TGTGCCAGCAGCGCCGCAGGGGGCAGAATCTACGAGCAGTACTTC
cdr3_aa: CASSAAGGRIYEQYF

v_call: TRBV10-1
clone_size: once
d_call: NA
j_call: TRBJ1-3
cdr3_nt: TGCGCCAGCAGTGACCTGGGACTCGGAAACACCATATATTTT
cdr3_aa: CASSDLGLGNTIYF

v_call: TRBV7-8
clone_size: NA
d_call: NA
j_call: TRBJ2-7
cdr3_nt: TGTGCCAGCAGCTTTATCAGACCCGCTAGCAGCTACGAGCAGTACTTC
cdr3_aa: CASSFIRPASSYEQYF

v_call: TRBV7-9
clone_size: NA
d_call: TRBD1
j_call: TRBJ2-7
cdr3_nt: TGTGCCAGCAGCCGGACAGGGGGTGCCTACGAGCAGTACTTC
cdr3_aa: CASSRTGGAYEQYF

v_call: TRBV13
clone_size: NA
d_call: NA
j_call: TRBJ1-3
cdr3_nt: TGTGCCAGCAGCCCGGGGGTTGCTGGAAACACCATATATTTT
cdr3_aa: CASSPGVAGNTIYF

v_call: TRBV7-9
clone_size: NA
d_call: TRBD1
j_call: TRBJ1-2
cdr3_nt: TGTGCCAGCCACCCCCGGGACAGGGGAGGCAACTATGGCTACACCTTC
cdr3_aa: CASHPRDRGGNYGYTF

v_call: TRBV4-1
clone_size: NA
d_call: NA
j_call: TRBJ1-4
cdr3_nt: TGCGCCAGCAGCTGGACAGTCGGGAATGAAAAACTGTTTTTT
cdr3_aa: CASSWTVGNEKLFF

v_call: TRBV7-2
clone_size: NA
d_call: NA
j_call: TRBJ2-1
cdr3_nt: TGTGCCAGCAGCTTAGTGTTAGGCAGTACAGGAATCCCCTACAATGAGCAGTTCTTC
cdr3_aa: CASSLVLGSTGIPYNEQFF

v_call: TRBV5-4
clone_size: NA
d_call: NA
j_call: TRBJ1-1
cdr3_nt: TGTGCCAGCAGCGAGCCGGGACTAAGGGCTTTCTTT
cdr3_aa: CASSEPGLRAFF

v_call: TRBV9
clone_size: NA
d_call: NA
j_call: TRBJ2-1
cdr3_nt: TGTGCCAGCAGCGTAGGACTATATACCTACAATGAGCAGTTCTTC
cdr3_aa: CASSVGLYTYNEQFF

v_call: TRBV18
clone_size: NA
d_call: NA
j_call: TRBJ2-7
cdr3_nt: TGTGCCAGCTCATCGGGTGGGTACGAGCAGTACTTC
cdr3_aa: CASSSGGYEQYF

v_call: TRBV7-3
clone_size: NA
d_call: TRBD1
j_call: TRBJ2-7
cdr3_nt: TGTGCCAGCAGCCCCAGGGCGGGACAGGGCTACGAGCAGTACTTC
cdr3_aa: CASSPRAGQGYEQYF

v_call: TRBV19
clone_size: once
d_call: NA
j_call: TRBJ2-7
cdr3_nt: TGTGCCAGTAGTATTAGCGGATACGAGCAGTACTTC
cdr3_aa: CASSISGYEQYF

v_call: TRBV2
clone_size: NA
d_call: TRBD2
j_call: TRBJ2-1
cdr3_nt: TGTGCCAGCAGTGATCCTCTAGCGGTATACAATGAGCAGTTCTTC
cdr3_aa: CASSDPLAVYNEQFF

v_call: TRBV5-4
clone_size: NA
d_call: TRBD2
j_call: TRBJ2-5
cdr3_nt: TGTGCCAGCAGCTTGGCCGGGAGGGCTTTTGAGACCCAGTACTTC
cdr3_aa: CASSLAGRAFETQYF

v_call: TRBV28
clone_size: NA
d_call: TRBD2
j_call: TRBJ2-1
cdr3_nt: TGTGCCAGCAAAATATCTAGCGGTTACAATGAGCAGTTCTTC
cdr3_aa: CASKISSGYNEQFF

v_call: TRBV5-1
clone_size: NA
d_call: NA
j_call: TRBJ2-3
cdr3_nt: TGCGCCAGCAGCTTGGCCCTAAATACGCAGTATTTT
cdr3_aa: CASSLALNTQYF

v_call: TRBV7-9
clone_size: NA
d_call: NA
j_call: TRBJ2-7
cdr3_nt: TGTGCCAGCAGCTTATCCCCCGGTGAGCAGTACTTC
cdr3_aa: CASSLSPGEQYF

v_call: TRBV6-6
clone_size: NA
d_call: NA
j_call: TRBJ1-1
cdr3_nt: TGTGCCAGCAGTACCGGTGACCCGGGATCTTTCTTT
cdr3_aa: CASSTGDPGSFF

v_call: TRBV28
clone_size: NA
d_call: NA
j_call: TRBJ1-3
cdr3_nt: TGTGCCAGCAGTTTCACTCAGGGAGGTGGAAACACCATATATTTT
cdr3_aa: CASSFTQGGGNTIYF

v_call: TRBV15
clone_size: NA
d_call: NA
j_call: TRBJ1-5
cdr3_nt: TGTGCCACCACGTACAGTGGCAGCAATCAGCCCCAGCATTTT
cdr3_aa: CATTYSGSNQPQHF

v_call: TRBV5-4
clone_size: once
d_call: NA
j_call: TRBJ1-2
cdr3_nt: TGTGCCAGCAGCTCCCGGGACAAGGATGGCTACACCTTC
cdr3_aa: CASSSRDKDGYTF

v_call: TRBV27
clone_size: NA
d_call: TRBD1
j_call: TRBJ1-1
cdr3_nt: TGTGCCAGCAGTTTAACGGGACAGGAAACCATGAACACTGAAGCTTTCTTT
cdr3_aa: CASSLTGQETMNTEAFF

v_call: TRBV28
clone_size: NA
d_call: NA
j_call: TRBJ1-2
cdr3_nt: TGTGCCAGCAGTTTCTCGAGCCTCTATGGCTACACCTTC
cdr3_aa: CASSFSSLYGYTF

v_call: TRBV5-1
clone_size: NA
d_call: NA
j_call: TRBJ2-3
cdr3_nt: TGCGCCAGCAGCTTTGCGGGGAAGAGCACAGATACGCAGTATTTT
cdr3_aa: CASSFAGKSTDTQYF

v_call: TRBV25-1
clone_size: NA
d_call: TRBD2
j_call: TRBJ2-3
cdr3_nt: TGTGCCAGCACAGTAGCGGGGGTAGCAGATACGCAGTATTTT
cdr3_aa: CASTVAGVADTQYF

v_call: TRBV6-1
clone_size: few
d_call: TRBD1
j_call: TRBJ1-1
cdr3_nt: TGTGCCGGCCTACTACAGGGGGCGGTGAACACTGAAGCTTTCTTT
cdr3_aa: CAGLLQGAVNTEAFF

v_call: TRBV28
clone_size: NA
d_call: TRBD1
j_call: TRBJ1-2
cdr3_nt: TGTGCCAGCAGTCCCGGGACAGCCAACTATGGCTACACCTTC
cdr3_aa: CASSPGTANYGYTF

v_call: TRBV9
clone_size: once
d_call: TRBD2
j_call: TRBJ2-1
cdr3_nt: TGTGCCAGCAGCGTGGGACTAGCGGGAGTCGACAATGAGCAGTTCTTC
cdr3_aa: CASSVGLAGVDNEQFF

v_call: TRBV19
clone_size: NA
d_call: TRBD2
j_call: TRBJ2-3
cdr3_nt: TGTGCCAGTCTACGGGAGGGCACAGATACGCAGTATTTT
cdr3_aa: CASLREGTDTQYF

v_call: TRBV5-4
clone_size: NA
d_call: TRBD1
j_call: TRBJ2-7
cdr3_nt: TGTGCCAGCAGCTCCCCGGGACAGATCTACGAGCAGTACTTC
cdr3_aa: CASSSPGQIYEQYF

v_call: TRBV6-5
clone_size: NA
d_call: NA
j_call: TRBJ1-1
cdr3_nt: TGTGCCAGTGGGGGAGGGATGTGGGGTAGCACTGAAGCTTTCTTT
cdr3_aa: CASGGGMWGSTEAFF

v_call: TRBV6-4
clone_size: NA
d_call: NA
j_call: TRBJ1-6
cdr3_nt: TGTGCCAGCAGTGAACAGGGCCATAATTCACCCCTCCACTTT
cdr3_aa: CASSEQGHNSPLHF

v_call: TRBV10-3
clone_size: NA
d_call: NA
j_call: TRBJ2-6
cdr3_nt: TGTGCCATCAGTGAGCCAACTTTTGGGGCCAACGTCCTGACTTTC
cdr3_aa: CAISEPTFGANVLTF

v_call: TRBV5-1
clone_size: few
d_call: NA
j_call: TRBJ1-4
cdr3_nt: TGCGCCAGCAGCTCCGACAGGGAAAAACTGTTTTTT
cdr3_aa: CASSSDREKLFF

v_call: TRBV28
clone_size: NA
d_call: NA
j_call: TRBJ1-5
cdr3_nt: TGTGCCAGCAACCCCCCAGGGGCCAGTCAGCCCCAGCATTTT
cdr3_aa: CASNPPGASQPQHF

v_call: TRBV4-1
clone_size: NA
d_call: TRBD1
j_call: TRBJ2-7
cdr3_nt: TGCGCCAGCAGCCAAGATCCCGGACAGGGTCTTTACGAGCAGTACTTC
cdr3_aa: CASSQDPGQGLYEQYF

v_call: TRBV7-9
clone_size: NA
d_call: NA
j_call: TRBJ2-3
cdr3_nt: TGTGCCGGACTGAATGGGGGGACGAGAGATACGCAGTATTTT
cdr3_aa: CAGLNGGTRDTQYF

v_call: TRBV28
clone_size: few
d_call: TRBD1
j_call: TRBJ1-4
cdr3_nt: TGTGCCAGCACACCTCCGGGACAGGGTCCGGAACTGTTTTTT
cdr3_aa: CASTPPGQGPELFF

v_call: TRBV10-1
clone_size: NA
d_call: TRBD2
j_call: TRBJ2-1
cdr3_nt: TGCGCCAGCAGTGTCAGCGGGAGGTCCTTTTCCTACAATGAGCAGTTCTTC
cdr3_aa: CASSVSGRSFSYNEQFF